The rows below give T cell receptor beta chains drawn from one sample of a study of blood T cells in healthy people across ages. TCRdb reanalysed the 5' RACE reads using MiXCR and keeps one entry per CDR3 protein. The sample has more than 650,000 distinct CDR3 sequences; less than 70% are singletons. The sample consisted of blood. The receptor source for this set is a man older than 75 in good health. Each CDR3 is given without its conserved first and last residue. A D gene is named only where the DNA matches it firmly.

v_call	d_call	j_call	cdr3_aa
TRBV9	TRBD2	TRBJ2-3	ASSVRTSADTQY
TRBV12-3/TRBV12-4	TRBD2	TRBJ2-3	ASSSTSGRARYAY
TRBV7-9	-	TRBJ2-3	ASSLAAGVSAY
TRBV7-2	TRBD2	TRBJ2-1	ASSAGTSGKQF
TRBV20-1	-	TRBJ2-3	SAAEGFGSARYAY
TRBV6-6	TRBD2	-	ASTPGLAGRRSEQY
TRBV7-2	-	TRBJ2-3	ASSLDSGLSTDTQY
TRBV12-3/TRBV12-4	-	TRBJ2-1	ASSVRWNEQF
TRBV29-1	TRBD1	TRBJ1-2	SVESWDRPTGYGYT
TRBV6-6	-	TRBJ2-7	ASSSYSEQY
TRBV5-1	-	TRBJ2-4	ASSLFRSESWNIQY
TRBV11-2	-	TRBJ2-5	ASSLDPGVREQY
TRBV20-1	TRBD2	TRBJ2-1	SARGPGRVDEQF
TRBV12-3/TRBV12-4	TRBD1	-	ASTTGPTSVEQY
TRBV3-1	-	TRBJ1-1	ASSRLEGSTEAF
TRBV9	TRBD2	TRBJ2-1	ASSPRGPAGYYNEQF